Reported below is one TCR beta chain. Assay used: immunoSEQ multiplex PCR; TCRdb lists only in-frame clones, some missing. The sample consists of roughly 290,000 clones, about 90% of them appearing once. The sample belongs to a study of blood T cell repertoires in COVID-19. Germline V gene data show CDR1 as LGHNA and CDR2 as YSLEER. The CDR3 sequence is 15 residues long. V dropped 4 bases and J dropped 4; count of bases not matched to a gene: 6. This TCR was recovered from a woman between 45 and 60 years old who had recovered from COVID-19. Sequenced input: peripheral blood. The chain employs TRBV4-3 and TRBJ2-1; 8 bases agree with TRBD1. CDR3 sequence reads: CASSRRQGMYNEQFF. CDR3 nucleotides: TGCGCCAGCAGCCGACGACAGGGGATGTACAATGAGCAGTTCTTC.